The source of this TCR beta chain is a study of response to subunit inactivated influenza vaccine. Study results and caveats: Each seasonal flu vaccination may recruit only limited new T cells, authors suggested.

TCRdb recomputed calls from the RT-PCR reads with MiXCR, one row per CDR3 protein. Of approximately 500,000 distinct CDR3 sequences in the sample, over 10% were seen once. About this clonotype: Its antigen is unidentified.

Germline CDR1 is SGHAT and CDR2 is FQNNGV. This CDR3 has 14 amino acids. V lost 3 bases, J lost 0 bases, and 9 bases lay in between. This material consisted of PBMCs from blood, taken 40 to 50 days after vaccination. The receptor was derived from a man aged 50 to 60 who received an inactivated influenza vaccine. J is TRBJ2-7 and V is TRBV11-2; D is possibly TRBD1 (6 bases). Here the CDR3 reads CASSLDRLSYEQYF. In nucleotides, the CDR3 is TGTGCCAGCAGCTTGGACAGACTCTCCTACGAGCAGTACTTC.